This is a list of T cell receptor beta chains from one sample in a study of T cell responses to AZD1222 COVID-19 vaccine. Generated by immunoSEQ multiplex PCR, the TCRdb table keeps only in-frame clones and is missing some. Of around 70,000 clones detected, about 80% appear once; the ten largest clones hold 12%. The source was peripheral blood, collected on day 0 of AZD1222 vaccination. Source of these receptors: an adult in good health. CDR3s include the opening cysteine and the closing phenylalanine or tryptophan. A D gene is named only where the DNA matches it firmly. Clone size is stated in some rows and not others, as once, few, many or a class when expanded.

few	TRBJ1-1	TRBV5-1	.	CASSLARHVMNTEAFF	TGCGCCAGCAGCTTGGCCCGACACGTCATGAACACTGAAGCTTTCTTT
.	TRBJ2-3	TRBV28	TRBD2	CASSLTEIGLAVGDTQYF	TGTGCCAGCAGTTTAACTGAAATCGGGCTAGCGGTGGGGGATACGCAGTATTTT
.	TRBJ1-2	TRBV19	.	CASSRGGYTF	TGTGCCAGTAGTCGAGGGGGCTACACCTTC
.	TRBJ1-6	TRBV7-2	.	CASSWAQQGLMALHF	TGTGCCAGCAGCTGGGCCCAACAAGGCCTCATGGCCCTCCACTTT
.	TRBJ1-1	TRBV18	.	CASSPYLNTEAFF	TGTGCCAGCTCACCATATCTAAACACTGAAGCTTTCTTT
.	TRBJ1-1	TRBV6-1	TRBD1	CASSATDTGGTPEAFF	TGTGCCAGCAGTGCAACCGATACAGGGGGCACTCCTGAAGCTTTCTTT
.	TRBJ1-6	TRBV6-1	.	CASSESGSSSPLHF	TGTGCCAGCAGTGAATCCGGATCGAGTTCACCCCTCCACTTT
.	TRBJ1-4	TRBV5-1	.	CASSLNPGGQEKLFF	TGCGCCAGCAGCCTAAACCCTGGGGGGCAGGAAAAACTGTTTTTT
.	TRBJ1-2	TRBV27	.	CASSLKARTYGYTF	TGTGCCAGCAGTTTAAAGGCCAGGACCTATGGCTACACCTTC
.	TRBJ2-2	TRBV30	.	CAWSQGFTPGELFF	TGTGCCTGGAGTCAGGGGTTTACACCCGGGGAGCTGTTTTTT
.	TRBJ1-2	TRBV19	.	CASSLTGMANYGYTF	TGTGCCAGTAGTCTCACAGGGATGGCTAACTATGGCTACACCTTC
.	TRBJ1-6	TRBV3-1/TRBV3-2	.	CASSRGPDYNSPLHF	TGTGCCAGCAGCCGAGGGCCAGACTATAATTCACCCCTCCACTTT
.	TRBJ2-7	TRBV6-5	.	CASRGENGYEQYF	TGTGCCAGTCGGGGCGAAAACGGATACGAGCAGTACTTC
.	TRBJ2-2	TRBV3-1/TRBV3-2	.	CASSHLLVVGTGELFF	TGTGCCAGCAGCCATCTTTTAGTGGTGGGCACCGGGGAGCTGTTTTTT
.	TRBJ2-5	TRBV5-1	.	CASSLQLRGQETQYF	TGCGCCAGCAGCTTGCAGTTACGGGGACAAGAGACCCAGTACTTC
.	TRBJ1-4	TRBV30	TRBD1	CAWTRTGTTLIREKLFF	TGTGCCTGGACCCGGACAGGGACGACTTTAATTCGTGAAAAACTGTTTTTT
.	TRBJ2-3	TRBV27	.	CASSPSGADITDTQYF	TGTGCCAGCAGTCCCTCTGGGGCGGATATCACAGATACGCAGTATTTT
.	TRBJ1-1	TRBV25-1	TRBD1	CASSADRGNLGNTEAFF	TGTGCCAGCAGTGCGGACAGGGGGAACCTGGGGAACACTGAAGCTTTCTTT